This TCR beta chain was sequenced during a study of blood T cell repertoires in COVID-19. Study context: T cells, B-cell-depleted T cells, or PBMCs supplied cDNA or gDNA.

Sequenced by immunoSEQ multiplex PCR; TCRdb stores in-frame clones only, minus some. In the table there are 150,000 to 200,000 clones, 65% to 85% of which are singletons. This CDR3 has 17 amino acids. V lost 0 bases and J lost 0, with 10 bases in between. CDR1 SGDLS and CDR2 YYNGEE come from the germline V gene. The source of this sequence is a human donor with acute or convalescent COVID-19. The donor label of this sample is uncertain. The chain uses TRBV9 and TRBJ1-6; no clear D gene. Sequenced input: peripheral blood. CDR3 loop: CASSVDPGSSYNSPLHF. Here the CDR3 DNA reads TGTGCCAGCAGCGTAGATCCCGGGAGCTCCTATAATTCACCCCTCCACTTT.